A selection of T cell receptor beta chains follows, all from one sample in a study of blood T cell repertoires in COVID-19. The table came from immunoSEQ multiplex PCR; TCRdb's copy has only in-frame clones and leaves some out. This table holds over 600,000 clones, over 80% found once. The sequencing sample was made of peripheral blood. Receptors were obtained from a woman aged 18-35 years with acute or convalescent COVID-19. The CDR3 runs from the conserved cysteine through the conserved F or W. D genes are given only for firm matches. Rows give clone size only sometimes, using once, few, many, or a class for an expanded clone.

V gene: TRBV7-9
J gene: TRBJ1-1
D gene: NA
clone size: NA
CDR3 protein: CASPPRDRLGNTEAFF
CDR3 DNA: TGTGCCAGCCCCCCTCGCGACAGGCTCGGGAACACTGAAGCTTTCTTT

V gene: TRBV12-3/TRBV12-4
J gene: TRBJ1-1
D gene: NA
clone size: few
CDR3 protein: CASRIQGLGEAFF
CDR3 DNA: TGTGCCAGCAGGATACAGGGTTTGGGTGAAGCTTTCTTT

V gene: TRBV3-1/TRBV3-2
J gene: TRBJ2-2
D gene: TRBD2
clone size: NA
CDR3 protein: CASRPPSGGAIGELFF
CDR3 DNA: TGTGCCAGCAGACCGCCTAGCGGGGGGGCGATCGGGGAGCTGTTTTTT

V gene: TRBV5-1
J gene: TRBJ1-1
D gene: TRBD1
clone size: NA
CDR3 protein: CASSLGTGNTEAFF
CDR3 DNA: TGCGCCAGCAGCTTAGGGACAGGGAATACTGAAGCTTTCTTT

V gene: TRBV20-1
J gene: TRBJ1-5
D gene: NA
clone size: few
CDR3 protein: CSASLQGGSQPQHF
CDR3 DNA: TGCAGTGCTAGTTTACAGGGTGGAAGTCAGCCCCAGCATTTT

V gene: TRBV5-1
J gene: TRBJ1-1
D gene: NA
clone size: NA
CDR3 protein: CASSSDRSKRGTEAFF
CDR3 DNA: TGCGCCAGCAGCTCGGACAGATCAAAGAGGGGCACTGAAGCTTTCTTT

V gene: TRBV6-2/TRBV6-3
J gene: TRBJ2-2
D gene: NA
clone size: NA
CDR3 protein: CASSLGQQEAGELFF
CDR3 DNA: TGTGCCAGCAGTTTAGGACAACAAGAGGCCGGGGAGCTGTTTTTT

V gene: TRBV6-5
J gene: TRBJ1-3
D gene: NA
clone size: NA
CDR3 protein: CASKGEGNSGNTIYF
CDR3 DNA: TGTGCCAGCAAAGGGGAGGGAAACTCTGGAAACACCATATATTTT

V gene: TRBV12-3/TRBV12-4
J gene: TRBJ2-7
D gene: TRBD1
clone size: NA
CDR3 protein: CASRPTGVSEQYF
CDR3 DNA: TGTGCCAGCAGGCCAACAGGGGTGTCCGAGCAGTACTTC

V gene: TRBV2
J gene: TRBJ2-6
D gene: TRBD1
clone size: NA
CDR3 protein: CASSDPSGGSGANVLTF
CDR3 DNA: TGTGCCAGCAGTGATCCATCAGGGGGTTCTGGGGCCAACGTCCTGACTTTC

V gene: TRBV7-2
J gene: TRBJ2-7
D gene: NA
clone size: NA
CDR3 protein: CASSSEQASYEQYF
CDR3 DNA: TGTGCCAGCAGCTCTGAACAGGCGAGCTACGAGCAGTACTTC

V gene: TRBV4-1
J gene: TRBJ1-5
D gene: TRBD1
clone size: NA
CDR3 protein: CASRPTGGNQPQHF
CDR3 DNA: TGCGCCAGCAGACCGACAGGGGGAAATCAGCCCCAGCATTTT

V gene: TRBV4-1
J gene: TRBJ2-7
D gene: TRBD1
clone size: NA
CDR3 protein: CASRPGQGAAYEQYF
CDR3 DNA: TGCGCCAGCAGACCCGGACAGGGGGCGGCCTACGAGCAGTACTTC

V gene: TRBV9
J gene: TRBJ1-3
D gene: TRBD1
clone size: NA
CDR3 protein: CASSRRDRDSGNTIYF
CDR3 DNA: TGTGCCAGCAGCAGGCGGGACAGGGATTCTGGAAACACCATATATTTT

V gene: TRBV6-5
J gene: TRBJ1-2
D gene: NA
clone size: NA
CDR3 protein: CASSYSPPSGDGYTF
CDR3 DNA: TGTGCCAGCAGTTACTCACCCCCGTCGGGGGATGGCTACACCTTC

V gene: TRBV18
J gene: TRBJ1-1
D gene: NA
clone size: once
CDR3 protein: CASSPWDITEAFF
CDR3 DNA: TGTGCCAGCTCACCATGGGACATCACTGAAGCTTTCTTT

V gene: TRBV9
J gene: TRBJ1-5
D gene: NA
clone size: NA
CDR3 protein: CASSVWDNDQPQHF
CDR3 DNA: TGTGCCAGCAGCGTCTGGGACAACGATCAGCCCCAGCATTTT

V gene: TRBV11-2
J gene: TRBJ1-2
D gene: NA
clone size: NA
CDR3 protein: CASSLGQGGGYTF
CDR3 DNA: TGTGCCAGCAGCTTAGGGCAGGGCGGAGGCTACACCTTC

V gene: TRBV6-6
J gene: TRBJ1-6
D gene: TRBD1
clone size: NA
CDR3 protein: CASSRKDRGRAYNSPLHF
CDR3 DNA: TGTGCCAGCAGTCGCAAAGACAGGGGGCGTGCCTATAATTCACCCCTCCACTTT

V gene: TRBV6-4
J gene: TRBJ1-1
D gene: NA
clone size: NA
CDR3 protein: CASSVLNTEAFF
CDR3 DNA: TGTGCCAGCAGTGTCCTTAACACTGAAGCTTTCTTT

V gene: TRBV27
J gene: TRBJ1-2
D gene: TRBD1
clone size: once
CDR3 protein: CASSLSGTGIPYGYTF
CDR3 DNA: TGTGCCAGCAGTTTATCCGGGACAGGGATTCCCTATGGCTACACCTTC

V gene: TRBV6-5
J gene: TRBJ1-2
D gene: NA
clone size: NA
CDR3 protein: CASSYSIQGGDGYTF
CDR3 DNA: TGTGCCAGCAGCTACTCGATACAGGGAGGGGATGGCTACACCTTC

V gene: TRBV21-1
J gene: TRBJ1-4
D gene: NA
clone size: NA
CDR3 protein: CASSPRQDEKLFF
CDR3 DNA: TGTGCCAGCAGCCCCCGACAGGACGAAAAACTGTTTTTT

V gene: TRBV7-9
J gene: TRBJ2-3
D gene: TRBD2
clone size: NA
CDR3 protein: CASSLRLAGGQDTQYF
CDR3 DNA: TGTGCCAGCAGCCTCCGACTAGCGGGGGGTCAAGATACGCAGTATTTT

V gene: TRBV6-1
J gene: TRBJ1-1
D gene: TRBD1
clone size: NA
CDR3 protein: CASSERAGGKNTEAFF
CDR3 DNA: TGTGCCAGCAGTGAAAGGGCAGGGGGGAAGAACACTGAAGCTTTCTTT

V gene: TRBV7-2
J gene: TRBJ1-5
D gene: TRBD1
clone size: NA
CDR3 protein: CASSPYGGTGGQPQHF
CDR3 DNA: TGTGCCAGCAGCCCTTACGGGGGGACAGGGGGTCAGCCCCAGCATTTT

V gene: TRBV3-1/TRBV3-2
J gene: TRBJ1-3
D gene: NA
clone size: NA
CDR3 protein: CASSQVAGRHSGNTIYF
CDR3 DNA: TGTGCCAGCAGCCAAGTTGCGGGGAGACACTCTGGAAACACCATATATTTT

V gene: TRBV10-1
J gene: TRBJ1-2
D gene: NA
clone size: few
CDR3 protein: CASSDRGRNGYTF
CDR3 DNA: TGCGCCAGCAGTGACAGGGGAAGAAATGGCTACACCTTC

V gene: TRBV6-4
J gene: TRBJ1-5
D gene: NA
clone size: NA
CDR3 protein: CASSDLRATREGEPQHF
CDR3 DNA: TGTGCCAGCAGTGACCTCAGGGCGACGCGAGAGGGGGAGCCCCAGCATTTT

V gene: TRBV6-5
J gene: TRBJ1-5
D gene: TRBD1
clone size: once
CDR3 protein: CASRPDRDANQPQHF
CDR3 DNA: TGTGCCAGCAGACCCGACAGGGACGCCAATCAGCCCCAGCATTTT

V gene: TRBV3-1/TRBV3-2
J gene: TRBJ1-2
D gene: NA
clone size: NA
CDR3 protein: CASSRHPGQAVWDGYTF
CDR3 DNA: TGTGCCAGCAGCCGCCACCCGGGACAAGCAGTGTGGGACGGCTACACCTTC

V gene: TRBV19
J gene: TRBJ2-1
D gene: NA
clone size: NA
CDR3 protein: CASSILAQTYNEQFF
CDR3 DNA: TGTGCCAGTAGTATCCTAGCGCAAACCTACAATGAGCAGTTCTTC

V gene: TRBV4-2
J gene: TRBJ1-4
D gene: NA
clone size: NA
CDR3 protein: CASSQEPTATNEKLFF
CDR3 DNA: TGTGCCAGCAGCCAAGAACCAACAGCAACTAATGAAAAACTGTTTTTT

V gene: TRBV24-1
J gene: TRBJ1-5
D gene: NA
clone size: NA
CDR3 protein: CATSDHNTYQPQHF
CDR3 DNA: TGTGCCACCAGTGATCACAACACCTATCAGCCCCAGCATTTT

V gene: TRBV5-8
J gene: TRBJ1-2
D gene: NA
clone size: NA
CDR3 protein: CASSSGTPGPYGYTF
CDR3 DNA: TGTGCCAGCAGCTCCGGGACTCCAGGACCCTATGGCTACACCTTC

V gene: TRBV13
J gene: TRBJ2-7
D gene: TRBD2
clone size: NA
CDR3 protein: CASRIAGGPSYEQYF
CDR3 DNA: TGTGCCAGCAGGATAGCGGGGGGGCCGAGTTACGAGCAGTACTTC

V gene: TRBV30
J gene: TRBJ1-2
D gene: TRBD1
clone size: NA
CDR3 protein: CAWSERLTGGDGGYTF
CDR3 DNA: TGTGCCTGGAGTGAAAGACTGACAGGGGGCGACGGTGGCTACACCTTC

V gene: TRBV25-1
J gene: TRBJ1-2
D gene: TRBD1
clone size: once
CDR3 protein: CASGGQGPYGYTF
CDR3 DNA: TGTGCCAGCGGTGGACAGGGGCCCTATGGCTACACCTTC

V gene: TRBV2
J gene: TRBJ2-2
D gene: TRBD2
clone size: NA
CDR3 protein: CASRRGLAGYTGELFF
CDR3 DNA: TGTGCCAGCAGGCGAGGCCTAGCGGGGTACACCGGGGAGCTGTTTTTT

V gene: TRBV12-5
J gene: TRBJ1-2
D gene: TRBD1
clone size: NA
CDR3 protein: CASGYGTGTGYTF
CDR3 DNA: TGTGCTAGTGGCTACGGGACAGGGACTGGCTACACCTTC

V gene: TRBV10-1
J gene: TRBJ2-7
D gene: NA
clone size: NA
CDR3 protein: CASTTGESYEQYF
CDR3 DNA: TGCGCCAGCACCACCGGGGAATCTTACGAGCAGTACTTC

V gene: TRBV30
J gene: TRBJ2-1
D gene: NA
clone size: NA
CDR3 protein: CASQGGNEQFF
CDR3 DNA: TGTGCCTCACAGGGGGGGAATGAGCAGTTCTTC

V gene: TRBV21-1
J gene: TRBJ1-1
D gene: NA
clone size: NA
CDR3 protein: CASSKVRDRDTEAFF
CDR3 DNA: TGTGCCAGCAGCAAAGTTAGGGACAGGGACACTGAAGCTTTCTTT

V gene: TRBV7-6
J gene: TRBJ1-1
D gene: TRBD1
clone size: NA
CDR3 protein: CASSFGQGDTEAFF
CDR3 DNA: TGTGCCAGCAGCTTCGGACAGGGTGACACTGAAGCTTTCTTT

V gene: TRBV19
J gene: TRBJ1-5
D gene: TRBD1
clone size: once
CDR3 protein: CASSTDRVQPQHF
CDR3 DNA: TGTGCCAGTAGTACAGACAGGGTCCAGCCCCAGCATTTT

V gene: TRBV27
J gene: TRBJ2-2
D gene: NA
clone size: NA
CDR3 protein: CASSPIVSGELFF
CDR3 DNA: TGTGCCAGCAGTCCCATAGTATCCGGGGAGCTGTTTTTT

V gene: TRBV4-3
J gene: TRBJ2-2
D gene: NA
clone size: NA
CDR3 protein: CASSPHVQNTGELFF
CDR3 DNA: TGCGCCAGCAGCCCCCATGTCCAGAACACCGGGGAGCTGTTTTTT

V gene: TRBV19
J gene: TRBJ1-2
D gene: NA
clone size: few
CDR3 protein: CAIAVGRGLYGYTF
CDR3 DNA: TGTGCCATTGCGGTCGGCCGGGGGTTATATGGCTACACCTTC

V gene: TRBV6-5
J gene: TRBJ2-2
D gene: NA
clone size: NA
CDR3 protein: CASSGDGVKTGELFF
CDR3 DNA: TGTGCCAGCTCAGGCGACGGGGTCAAGACCGGGGAGCTGTTTTTT

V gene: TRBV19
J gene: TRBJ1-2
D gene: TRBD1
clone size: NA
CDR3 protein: CASSTAPGQYYGYTF
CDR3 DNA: TGTGCCAGTAGTACCGCCCCGGGACAGTATTATGGCTACACCTTC

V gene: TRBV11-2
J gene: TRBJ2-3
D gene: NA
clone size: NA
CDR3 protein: CASSLGSPTRYTDTQYF
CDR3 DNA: TGTGCCAGCAGCTTAGGGAGCCCTACTAGATACACAGATACGCAGTATTTT